These T cell receptor beta chains were read from a single sample in a study of shared clonotypes between healthy human individuals. Method: immunoSEQ multiplex PCR; TCRdb's copy keeps in-frame clones and lacks some. Of more than 2,000,000 clones in the sample, 85% to 95% were seen once. Sequencing used naive CD4+ T cells from PBMCs. Every receptor here comes from a man younger than 30 in good health. Some clones in this sample may be carry-over from other donors' samples. CDR3s include the opening cysteine and the closing phenylalanine or tryptophan. D genes are given only for firm matches. Clone size is stated in some rows and not others, as once, few, many or a class when expanded.

D gene: TRBD2
J gene: TRBJ2-5
clone size: NA
V gene: TRBV5-1
CDR3 protein: CASSLVPGLGAEETQYF
CDR3 DNA: TGCGCCAGCAGCTTAGTTCCGGGACTAGGGGCGGAGGAGACCCAGTACTTC

D gene: TRBD2
J gene: TRBJ2-3
clone size: NA
V gene: TRBV6-6
CDR3 protein: CASSYDLAAKPDTQYF
CDR3 DNA: TGTGCCAGCAGTTACGACCTAGCGGCTAAACCAGATACGCAGTATTTT

D gene: TRBD2
J gene: TRBJ2-7
clone size: once
V gene: TRBV5-1
CDR3 protein: CASSRDYNNYEQYF
CDR3 DNA: TGCGCCAGCAGCCGGGACTATAATAACTACGAGCAGTACTTC

D gene: NA
J gene: TRBJ1-1
clone size: NA
V gene: TRBV7-9
CDR3 protein: CASNIRGTEAFF
CDR3 DNA: TGTGCCAGCAACATTCGGGGGACTGAAGCTTTCTTT

D gene: TRBD1
J gene: TRBJ2-7
clone size: NA
V gene: TRBV9
CDR3 protein: CASSVADSWGGQAYEQYF
CDR3 DNA: TGTGCCAGCAGCGTAGCTGACAGTTGGGGCGGACAGGCCTACGAGCAGTACTTC

D gene: TRBD2
J gene: TRBJ2-3
clone size: NA
V gene: TRBV5-1
CDR3 protein: CASSLNSGSGTDTQYF
CDR3 DNA: TGCGCCAGCAGCTTGAATAGCGGGAGCGGGACAGATACGCAGTATTTT

D gene: TRBD2
J gene: TRBJ2-1
clone size: NA
V gene: TRBV5-1
CDR3 protein: CASSLDMRTSGSYNEQFF
CDR3 DNA: TGCGCCAGCAGCTTGGACATGAGGACTAGCGGCTCCTACAATGAGCAGTTCTTC

D gene: NA
J gene: TRBJ2-7
clone size: NA
V gene: TRBV7-7
CDR3 protein: CASSLSGMAEQYF
CDR3 DNA: TGTGCCAGCAGCCTCTCAGGTATGGCAGAGCAGTACTTC

D gene: TRBD2
J gene: TRBJ2-1
clone size: NA
V gene: TRBV7-3
CDR3 protein: CASSSQPGLAGNNEQFF
CDR3 DNA: TGTGCCAGCAGTTCCCAACCGGGACTAGCGGGAAACAATGAGCAGTTCTTC

D gene: NA
J gene: TRBJ2-5
clone size: NA
V gene: TRBV6-1
CDR3 protein: CASSELGVRGETQYF
CDR3 DNA: TGTGCCAGCAGTGAATTGGGGGTGCGGGGAGAGACCCAGTACTTC

D gene: TRBD1
J gene: TRBJ1-1
clone size: NA
V gene: TRBV6-1
CDR3 protein: CASSEPGQGTEAFF
CDR3 DNA: TGTGCCAGCAGTGAGCCGGGACAGGGCACTGAAGCTTTCTTT

D gene: NA
J gene: TRBJ1-5
clone size: NA
V gene: TRBV19
CDR3 protein: CASKAGTGGNQPQHF
CDR3 DNA: TGTGCCAGTAAAGCCGGGACTGGGGGGAATCAGCCCCAGCATTTT

D gene: NA
J gene: TRBJ1-5
clone size: few
V gene: TRBV27
CDR3 protein: CASIPPRAVGEQPQHF
CDR3 DNA: TGTGCCAGCATCCCCCCAAGGGCAGTAGGGGAGCAGCCCCAGCATTTT

D gene: NA
J gene: TRBJ2-5
clone size: NA
V gene: TRBV28
CDR3 protein: CASSFLLQRQETQYF
CDR3 DNA: TGTGCCAGCAGTTTCCTCCTTCAGAGACAAGAGACCCAGTACTTC

D gene: NA
J gene: TRBJ1-1
clone size: NA
V gene: TRBV4-3
CDR3 protein: CASSQDQGRGAFF
CDR3 DNA: TGCGCCAGCAGCCAAGATCAGGGACGGGGAGCTTTCTTT

D gene: TRBD1
J gene: TRBJ2-7
clone size: NA
V gene: TRBV15
CDR3 protein: CATSRGRTGGPNEQYF
CDR3 DNA: TGTGCCACCAGCAGAGGTCGGACAGGGGGTCCCAACGAGCAGTACTTC

D gene: NA
J gene: TRBJ2-1
clone size: NA
V gene: TRBV19
CDR3 protein: CASSIEVTPYNEQFF
CDR3 DNA: TGTGCCAGTAGTATTGAGGTAACTCCTTACAATGAGCAGTTCTTC